Each of the 30 T cell receptor beta chains below was sequenced from the same sample in a study of shared T cell receptors in the human thymus. The protocol was immunoSEQ multiplex PCR, while the TCRdb copy is restricted to in-frame clones and leaves out a portion. The sample lists some 660,000 clones; approximately 89% were seen once. These sequences were also reported in another study, on human thymus T cells.

Sample: thymocytes. The receptor source for this set is a boy in the first two years of life with a congenital heart defect.

This chain joins TRBV29-1 and TRBJ2-5, with D possibly matching TRBD1 (6 bases). Germline V gives CDR1 SQVTM, CDR2 ANQGSEA. The CDR3 runs 14 residues. The V and J ends lost 6 bases and 8 bases respectively, with 22 bases between them. The CDR3 region is CSVETGASNGTQYF. CDR3 nucleotides: TGCAGCGTGGAGACAGGAGCTTCCAATGGAACCCAGTACTTC.

This clone was counted a single time. The chain links TRBV6-8 to TRBJ2-3; D remains ambiguous. V was cut by 10 bases and J by 3 bases, with 20 bases left in between. The CDR3 extends over 15 amino acids. Germline V gene data show CDR1 as MNHGY and CDR2 as SAAAGT. This CDR3 is CATIPFSEVTDTQYF. Here the CDR3 DNA reads TGTGCCACCATACCTTTCTCCGAGGTGACAGATACGCAGTATTTT.

V and J are TRBV9 and TRBJ2-7; TRBD1 might be the D (5 bases). This CDR3 contains 15 residues. CDR1 SGDLS and CDR2 YYNGEE come from the germline V gene. Deletions cut 4 bases from V and 3 bases from J, with 17 bases between. CDR3 loop: CASSIDSRTSYEQYF. The CDR3 nucleotides read TGTGCCAGCAGCATCGACAGCCGGACCAGCTACGAGCAGTACTTC.

This chain connects TRBV4-2 to TRBJ1-1, with TRBD1 as a possible D gene (5 bases). The CDR3 covers 18 residues. Germline V gene sequence: CDR1 LGHNA, CDR2 YNFKEQ. Trimming shortened V by 4 bases and J by 8 bases, and 29 bases separated the two germline ends. Here the CDR3 reads CASSPTNTIDGGRDEAFF. The CDR3 coding sequence is TGTGCCAGCAGCCCGACGAACACAATCGACGGGGGGAGGGACGAAGCTTTCTTT.

The CDR3 spells CASSGLGVANYEQYF. The CDR3 nucleotides read TGTGCCAGCAGTGGTCTAGGGGTTGCGAATTACGAGCAGTACTTC. The gene calls are TRBV25-1 and TRBJ2-7; D perhaps matches TRBD1 (5 bases). This CDR3 region has 15 residues. CDR1 MGHDK and CDR2 SYGVNS come from the germline V gene. Trimming pared 4 bases from V and 4 bases from J, leaving 17 bases between.

This rearrangement joins TRBV5-6 to TRBJ1-5, with 8 nucleotides matching TRBD1. Germline V gives CDR1 SGHDT, CDR2 YYEEEE. The trim removed 3 bases at V and 4 bases at J, leaving 6 bases unmatched. CDR3 length: 15 amino acids. The CDR3 DNA is TGTGCCAGCAGCTCAAACGACAGGGGTAATCAGCCCCAGCATTTT. Amino acids: CASSSNDRGNQPQHF.

This chain joins TRBV5-1 and TRBJ2-3, with 12 bases aligning to TRBD2. V lost 5 bases to trimming and J lost 0 bases; unmatched junction nucleotides: 4. This CDR3 has 16 residues. Germline V gives CDR1 SGHRS, CDR2 YFSETQ. The CDR3 coding sequence is TGCGCCAGCAGTCTAGCGGGGGGGCGGAGCACAGATACGCAGTATTTT. Translated, it gives CASSLAGGRSTDTQYF.

The CDR3 DNA is TGTGCCAGCAGCGGTGAGGGGCGGGAGGGCCCCTACGAGCAGTACTTC. This sequence encodes CASSGEGREGPYEQYF. This chain connects TRBV9 to TRBJ2-7; 9 bases match TRBD2. Germline CDR1 reads SGDLS; CDR2 reads YYNGEE. CDR3 length equals 16 residues. The J segment lost 2 bases and the V segment lost 3 bases, leaving 9 bases of the junction unmatched.

The CDR3 nucleotides are TGCAGTGTTTCCAGGGTAAATGAGCAGTTCTTC. This codes for CSVSRVNEQFF. This chain uses TRBV20-1 with TRBJ2-1, with D possibly TRBD1 on 5 matching bases. The germline V and J ends were trimmed by 7 bases and 7 bases, with 11 bases remaining between them. The CDR3 is 11 residues long. The germline V gene has CDR1 DFQATT and CDR2 SNEGSKA (reference sequence).

The J gene is TRBJ2-5, the V gene TRBV29-1; D is possibly TRBD1 (6 bases). The CDR3 has 16 residues. Deletions cut 1 base from V and 2 bases from J, with 17 bases between. CDR1 is SQVTM and CDR2 is ANQGSEA in the germline V gene. As DNA, the CDR3 is TGCAGCGTTGAAGGCCAGGGGTTAGGGCCTCAAGAGACCCAGTACTTC. Translating it yields CSVEGQGLGPQETQYF.

This clone occurred once. The CDR3, as DNA: TGTGCCAGCTCACTCAACCCCTGGGACACCTCGGACACTGAAGCTTTCTTT. This codes for CASSLNPWDTSDTEAFF. The chain combines TRBV18 with TRBJ1-1, with D possibly TRBD1 on 6 matching bases. CDR3 size: 17 residues. V lost 4 bases, J lost 3 bases, and 21 bases lay in between. Germline CDR1 KGHSH, CDR2 LQKENI.

V is TRBV2 and J is TRBJ2-1; D might be TRBD2 (6 bases). The CDR3 sequence is 16 residues long. Trimming took 4 bases from V and 0 from J, leaving 13 bases between them. CDR1 and CDR2 (germline): SNHLY, FYNNEI. CDR3 protein: CASSGRRDISYNEQFF. Here the CDR3 DNA reads TGTGCCAGCAGTGGACGGCGGGATATCTCCTACAATGAGCAGTTCTTC.

V is TRBV4-1 and J is TRBJ2-7; 13 nucleotides agree with TRBD2. V shed 3 bases and J 11 bases; nucleotides not matched to a gene: 4. The CDR3 has 13 amino acids. Per germline, CDR1 MGHRA and CDR2 YSYEKL. CDR3 region: CASSHTGLAGKYF. The CDR3 DNA is TGCGCCAGCAGCCATACGGGACTAGCGGGGAAGTACTTC.

The genes are TRBV19 and TRBJ1-5; TRBD1 matches at 8 bases. CDR3 length equals 15 residues. Germline CDR1 and CDR2: LNHDA and SQIVND (reference sequence). The ends lost 3 bases at V and 6 bases at J; junction bases unmatched: 7. CDR3 protein: CASSMSTGDRQPQHF. DNA for the CDR3: TGTGCCAGTAGTATGTCGACAGGGGATCGTCAGCCCCAGCATTTT. Full variable domain (remainder filled in from reference TRBV19 and TRBJ1-5): DGGITQSPKYLFRKEGQNVTLSCEQNLNHDAMYWYRQDPGQGLRLIYYSQIVNDFQKGDIAEGYSVSREKKESFPLTVTSAQKNPTAFYLCASSMSTGDRQPQHFGDGTRLSIL.

The rearrangement links TRBV21-1 to TRBJ2-7; no DNA check was done on the table's D call, TRBD2. TRBV21-1 is a listed pseudogene. This CDR3 contains 13 residues. Here the CDR3 DNA reads TGTGCCAGCAGCCGCGGAGAGCATCGGGAGCAGTACTTC. Amino acids: CASSRGEHREQYF.

V usage is TRBV10-2 and J usage is TRBJ2-2; D may be TRBD2 (5 bases). The CDR3 loop spans 14 amino acids. CDR1 is WSHSY, CDR2 SAAADI, per germline. V lost 6 bases and J 10 bases, leaving 18 bases between the germline ends. The CDR3, as DNA: TGCGCCAGCAGCGCCATCACTAGTCCCGAGGAGCTGTTTTTT. Its protein product is CASSAITSPEELFF.

Here the CDR3 reads CASSPAPRQGPSYEQYF. The CDR3 nucleotides read TGTGCCAGCTCACCCGCTCCTAGACAGGGACCCTCCTACGAGCAGTACTTC. The chain has TRBV18 and TRBJ2-7; 7 bases agree with TRBD1. CDR1 is KGHSH and CDR2 is LQKENI in the germline V gene. Trimming took 3 bases from V and 0 from J; bases not matched to a gene: 11. This CDR3 has 17 residues.

The rearrangement joins TRBV7-9 to TRBJ2-1; 8 positions agree with TRBD2. The V gene's germline CDR1 is SEHNR and CDR2 FQNEAQ (reference sequence). The V gene end was trimmed by 5 bases and the J gene end by 4 bases; junction bases not matched to a gene: 16. CDR3 length equals 18 residues. The CDR3 loop reads CASSPRGGREGQYNEQFF. The CDR3 DNA is TGTGCCAGCAGCCCCCGAGGGGGACGGGAGGGCCAATACAATGAGCAGTTCTTC.

The rearrangement links TRBV6-1 to TRBJ2-7; D not resolved. V was cut by 8 bases and J by 2 bases, with 10 bases left in between. CDR1 and CDR2 from the germline V gene are MNHNS and SASEGT. This CDR3 contains 12 residues. The chain's CDR3 is CASVSFAYEQYF. DNA of the CDR3: TGTGCCAGCGTCTCCTTTGCCTACGAGCAGTACTTC.

The rearrangement links TRBV28 to TRBJ1-5; 7 bases match TRBD1. Germline V gene sequence: CDR1 MDHEN, CDR2 SYDVKM. The CDR3 extends over 17 amino acids. J was trimmed by 2 bases and V by 4 bases; bases with no gene match: 11. CDR3: CASSSPAGQSGNQPQHF. The CDR3 region has the DNA TGTGCCAGCAGTTCCCCCGCGGGACAGTCGGGCAATCAGCCCCAGCATTTT.

Here the CDR3 reads CASSQIGTGEAFF. The CDR3 nucleotides are TGCGCCAGCAGCCAAATTGGGACAGGCGAAGCTTTCTTT. The chain carries TRBV4-3 and TRBJ1-1, with TRBD1 identical over 8 bases. This CDR3 has 13 residues. J was trimmed by 8 bases and V by 2 bases; bases with no gene match: 4. The germline CDR1 and CDR2 sequences are LGHNA and YSLEER.

The rearrangement links TRBV6-5 to TRBJ1-5; D call uncertain. This CDR3 is 13 amino acids long. The germline V gene encodes CDR1 MNHEY and CDR2 SVGAGI. V lost 5 bases and J 6 bases, leaving 11 bases between the germline ends. CDR3 sequence: CASSTPFRQPQHF. CDR3 DNA sequence: TGTGCCAGCAGTACACCGTTTCGTCAGCCCCAGCATTTT.

The V gene is TRBV15, the J gene TRBJ2-2; no clear D. The CDR3 spans 13 residues. In germline, CDR1 is LNHNV, CDR2 YYDKDF (reference sequence). Trimming removed 0 bases at V and 4 bases at J, with 3 bases between. CDR3 nucleotides: TGTGCCACCAGCAGAGATCGCACCGGGGAGCTGTTTTTT. It specifies CATSRDRTGELFF.

V is TRBV18 and J is TRBJ1-1, with D unresolved. This CDR3 contains 14 residues. The V gene's germline CDR1 is KGHSH and CDR2 LQKENI. Deletions cut 1 base from V and 7 bases from J, with 13 bases between. In DNA, the CDR3 is TGTGCCAGCTCACCACTGAATGGAGAGATTGAAGCTTTCTTT. Its protein is CASSPLNGEIEAFF.

The J gene is TRBJ2-3, the V gene TRBV4-3; the match to TRBD1 covers 8 bases. V was pared by 0 bases and J by 1 base, with 3 bases of the junction left unmatched. Germline loops: CDR1 LGHNA, CDR2 YSLEER. The CDR3 spans 16 residues. DNA of the CDR3: TGCGCCAGCAGCCAAGACTCAGGGGGCGGCACAGATACGCAGTATTTT. Encoded protein: CASSQDSGGGTDTQYF.

The count of this clone is one. The chain employs TRBV7-3 and TRBJ1-1, with TRBD1 identical over 7 bases. The CDR3 has 15 amino acids. Trimming cost V 4 bases and J 1 base; bases outside gene matches: 6. CDR1 is SGHTA and CDR2 is FQGTGA in the germline V gene. The CDR3 is CASSSTGKGNTEAFF. The CDR3 DNA sequence: TGTGCCAGCAGCTCGACAGGGAAGGGGAACACTGAAGCTTTCTTT.

The chain has TRBV27 and TRBJ2-7; 12 bases align to TRBD2. J gave up 3 bases and V 5 bases, and 14 bases lay outside the gene matches. The germline gives CDR1 MNHEY, CDR2 SMNVEV (reference sequence). The CDR3 is 18 amino acids. The CDR3 DNA reads as TGTGCCAGCAGTCCGAGCCGCTTCGGACTAGCGGGAATCTACGAGCAGTACTTC. Residues: CASSPSRFGLAGIYEQYF.

The chain has TRBV28 and TRBJ2-3; D uncertain. This CDR3 contains 12 residues. Trimming stripped 3 bases from V and 8 bases from J, with 9 bases between. Germline values: CDR1 MDHEN, CDR2 SYDVKM. For the CDR3, the DNA is TGTGCCAGCAGTTTTCCCCTGTTTACGCAGTATTTT. Its protein product is CASSFPLFTQYF.

The genes are TRBV9 and TRBJ2-1; 8 nucleotides line up with TRBD2. The V gene end was trimmed by 0 bases and the J gene end by 9 bases; junction bases not matched to a gene: 11. CDR3 length: 16 amino acids. The V gene's germline CDR1 is SGDLS and CDR2 YYNGEE. The CDR3 loop reads CASSVGGKREWSEQFF. As DNA, the CDR3 is TGTGCCAGCAGCGTAGGAGGGAAGCGGGAGTGGAGTGAGCAGTTCTTC. Complete variable domain (other parts from reference TRBV9 and TRBJ2-1): DSGVTQTPKHLITATGQRVTLRCSPRSGDLSVYWYQQSLDQGLQFLIQYYNGEERAKGNILERFSAQQFPDLHSELNLSSLELGDSALYFCASSVGGKREWSEQFFGPGTRLTVL.

This clone showed up just once. The chain is built from TRBV7-3 and TRBJ2-7; the D is unclear. The germline V and J ends were trimmed by 0 bases and 5 bases, with 8 bases remaining between them. Germline V lookup: CDR1 SGHTA, CDR2 FQGTGA. The CDR3 length is 13 residues. The CDR3 DNA reads as TGTGCCAGCAGCTTAACAGGAGTCCACGAGCAGTACTTC. Translated, it gives CASSLTGVHEQYF.